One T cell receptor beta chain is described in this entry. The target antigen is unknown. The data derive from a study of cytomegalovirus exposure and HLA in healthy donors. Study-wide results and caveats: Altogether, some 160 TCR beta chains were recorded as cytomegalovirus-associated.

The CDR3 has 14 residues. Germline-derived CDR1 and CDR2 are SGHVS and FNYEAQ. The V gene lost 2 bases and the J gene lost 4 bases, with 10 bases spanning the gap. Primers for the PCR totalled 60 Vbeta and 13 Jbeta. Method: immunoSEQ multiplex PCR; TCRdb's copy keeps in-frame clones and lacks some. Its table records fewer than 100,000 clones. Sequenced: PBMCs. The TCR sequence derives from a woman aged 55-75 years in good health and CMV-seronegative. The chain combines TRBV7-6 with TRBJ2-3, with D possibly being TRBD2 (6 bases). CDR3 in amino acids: CASSLSGGADTQYF. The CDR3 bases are TGTGCCAGCAGCTTATCCGGGGGAGCAGATACGCAGTATTTT. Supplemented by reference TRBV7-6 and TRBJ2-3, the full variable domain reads GAGVSQSPRYKVTKRGQDVALRCDPISGHVSLYWYRQALGQGPEFLTYFNYEAQQDKSGLPNDRFSAERPEGSISTLTIQRTEQRDSAMYRCASSLSGGADTQYFGPGTRLTVL.